The rows below give T cell receptor beta chains drawn from one sample of a study of T cell responses to AZD1222 COVID-19 vaccine. Clones were sequenced by immunoSEQ multiplex PCR, and TCRdb holds only the in-frame ones, with some missing. The profile shows around 150,000 clones, around 94% of them singletons. Source: peripheral blood, taken on day 0 of AZD1222 vaccination. The receptors here all came from an adult in good health. The conserved cysteine and the conserved F or W are not part of the CDR3 here.

TRBJ2-3 TRBV7-2 ASSLVADTQY
TRBJ2-1 TRBV18 ASSSSEGQGAVEQF
TRBJ1-5 TRBV11-2 ASSLVRHEGTGRPQH
TRBJ2-3 TRBV29-1 SPKDRATDTQY
TRBJ1-6 TRBV3-1/TRBV3-2 ASSQEGVSSYNSPLH
TRBJ2-3 TRBV19 ASSIGGSGGVSTDTQY
TRBJ1-4 TRBV15 ATSRYGQEDEKLF
TRBJ2-1 TRBV7-2 ASSSLSGVAHNEQF
TRBJ2-5 TRBV7-2 ASSLDLAGVYQETQY
TRBJ2-1 TRBV2 ASSVSGQGYNEQF
TRBJ2-2 TRBV5-4 ASSPDVLSFRELF
TRBJ2-2 TRBV6-2/TRBV6-3 ASSLRVVAGFTGELF
TRBJ2-1 TRBV7-9 ASSLEGGPWNEQF
TRBJ1-3 TRBV5-6 ASSLTGGNTIY
TRBJ2-2 TRBV6-4 ASSAGQGGELF
TRBJ2-3 TRBV9 ASSPPGGTSTDTQY
TRBJ1-3 TRBV29-1 SVMVPGNTIY
TRBJ2-1 TRBV11-2 ASSLEGSYNEQF
TRBJ2-2 TRBV7-9 ASSLEAGGPDTGELF
TRBJ1-1 TRBV7-3 ASSFRDRGTEAF
TRBJ1-1 TRBV5-1 ASSLEPTEAF
TRBJ1-2 TRBV5-1 ASSWGAYGYT